These 17 T cell receptor beta chains were all obtained from the same sample, sequenced in a study of CD8 T cells in Susac syndrome. A quantity of about 0.45 to 1 ug RNA underwent reverse transcription using random hexamers. TCRdb re-called the immunoSEQ multiplex PCR reads with MiXCR, one entry per CDR3 protein. The sample consists of about 130,000 distinct CDR3 sequences, over 90% of them appearing once. Sequenced: CD4+ T cells from PBMCs. The receptors here all came from a human donor in good health.

The chain combines TRBV7-2 with TRBJ2-1; weak D call: TRBD2 (6 bases). This CDR3 is 15 amino acids long. The germline V and J ends were trimmed by 3 bases and 7 bases, with 16 bases remaining between them. Germline lookup yields CDR1 SGHTA and CDR2 FQGNSA. CDR3 amino acids: CASSFTRARGNEQFF. CDR3 sequence (DNA): TGTGCCAGCAGCTTCACCCGGGCACGGGGGAATGAGCAGTTCTTC.

The rearrangement joins TRBV28 to TRBJ2-5; 9 bases match TRBD1. The ends lost 6 bases at V and 5 bases at J; junction bases unmatched: 7. CDR1 MDHEN and CDR2 SYDVKM come from the germline V gene. This CDR3 is 14 amino acids long. CDR3 coding DNA: TGTGCCAGCAGACGGACAGGGGCTGACGAGACCCAGTACTTC. It is translated as CASRRTGADETQYF.

The chain combines TRBV28 with TRBJ2-2; D is undetermined. Germline V gene lookup returns CDR1 MDHEN and CDR2 SYDVKM. The ends were cut back, 7 bases at V and 4 bases at J, with 10 bases in the middle. The CDR3 loop spans 13 amino acids. As DNA, the CDR3 is TGTGCCAGCATCGACCGGTTCACCGGGGAGCTGTTTTTT. Amino acid sequence: CASIDRFTGELFF.

This clonotype has just one count. This chain uses TRBV29-1 with TRBJ2-7, with TRBD2 matching 14 bases. The germline CDR1 and CDR2 sequences are SQVTM and ANQGSEA. CDR3 length: 14 amino acids. V lost 1 base and J lost 6; bases outside the gene matches: 2. Here the CDR3 reads CSVEAGTSGSEQYF. In DNA form, the CDR3 reads TGCAGCGTTGAAGCGGGGACTAGCGGGAGCGAGCAGTACTTC.

This chain uses TRBV29-1 with TRBJ2-2, with D perhaps TRBD2 (6 bases). The V and J ends lost 6 bases and 7 bases respectively, with 18 bases between them. Germline V CDR1 and CDR2: SQVTM, ANQGSEA. The CDR3 covers 14 residues. The CDR3 reads CSVRRTGESGELFF. The CDR3 coding sequence is TGCAGCGTCCGCCGGACGGGGGAGAGCGGGGAGCTGTTTTTT.

The chain joins TRBV2 to TRBJ2-2, with D perhaps matching TRBD2 (5 bases). Germline loops: CDR1 SNHLY, CDR2 FYNNEI. The CDR3 consists of 18 residues. V was cut by 0 bases and J by 4 bases, with 18 bases left in between. This CDR3 reads CASSEAARTPSSTGELFF. DNA of the CDR3: TGTGCCAGCAGTGAAGCGGCGCGGACTCCCTCCAGCACCGGGGAGCTGTTTTTT.

The chain uses TRBV6-5 and TRBJ1-4; no definite D call. The length of the CDR3 is 14 residues. V dropped 2 bases and J dropped 4 bases, with 8 bases sitting between them. Germline-derived CDR1 and CDR2 are MNHEY and SVGAGI. The CDR3 DNA follows: TGTGCCAGCAGTTACGGACGGCTTAATGAAAAACTGTTTTTT. Residues: CASSYGRLNEKLFF.

V usage is TRBV12-3 or TRBV12-4 and J usage is TRBJ2-4, with TRBD2 as a possible D gene (5 bases). This CDR3 is built from 14 residues. Trimming pared 6 bases from V and 8 bases from J, leaving 17 bases between. The CDR3 DNA sequence: TGTGCCAGCAGCACTAGAGGTCGCAAGGACATTCAGTACTTC. Encoded protein: CASSTRGRKDIQYF.

V is TRBV29-1 and J is TRBJ1-3, with D tentatively TRBD1 (6 bases). Looked up from germline, CDR1 is SQVTM and CDR2 is ANQGSEA. The V end was cut by 4 bases, the J end by 3 bases, with 19 bases between. The CDR3 is 16 residues long. DNA of the CDR3: TGCAGCGTTGTCCTCTGGCCACAGGGTCGTGGAAACACCATATATTTT. As protein: CSVVLWPQGRGNTIYF.

This sequence joins TRBV19 and TRBJ1-5, with 12 bases matching TRBD1. After removal of 7 bases from V and 7 bases from J, the junction contained 8 bases not matched to a gene. This CDR3 has 15 amino acids. Germline V gene lookup returns CDR1 LNHDA and CDR2 SQIVND (reference sequence). The DNA of the CDR3 is TGTGCCAGTATGGGCCGGGACAGGGGGCGACAGCCCCAGCATTTT. Translated, it gives CASMGRDRGRQPQHF. Combining the CDR3 with reference TRBV19 and TRBJ1-5 gives the whole variable domain DGGITQSPKYLFRKEGQNVTLSCEQNLNHDAMYWYRQDPGQGLRLIYYSQIVNDFQKGDIAEGYSVSREKKESFPLTVTSAQKNPTAFYLCASMGRDRGRQPQHFGDGTRLSIL.

There are a few counts of this clonotype. The gene calls are TRBV7-9 and TRBJ2-1; 7 bases match TRBD2. This CDR3 is built from 15 residues. Germline CDR1 is SEHNR and CDR2 is FQNEAQ (reference sequence). V dropped 1 base and J dropped 0; count of bases not matched to a gene: 0. The CDR3 coding sequence is TGTGCCAGCAGCTTAGGCGGGGGCTCCTACAATGAGCAGTTCTTC. Protein: CASSLGGGSYNEQFF.

A note on this clonotype: An end of the junction does not agree with germline; a read error may underlie this. This sequence joins TRBV12-3 or TRBV12-4 and TRBJ1-2; a weak D match, TRBD1 (6 bases). This CDR3 is 15 amino acids long. The CDR3 coding sequence is TGTGCCAGCAGTATAGCCTCACAGGGAGAGGATGGCTACACCTTC. Translating it yields CASSIASQGEDGYTF.

The chain uses TRBV4-1 and TRBJ2-3, with D perhaps TRBD2 (6 bases). This CDR3 is built from 18 residues. The germline CDR1 and CDR2 sequences are MGHRA and YSYEKL. Trimming left V 0 bases short and J 2 bases short, with 18 bases between. In DNA, the CDR3 is TGCGCCAGCAGCCAAGATTCCCTCAGTAGCGGCTACACAGATACGCAGTATTTT. Its protein is CASSQDSLSSGYTDTQYF.

This clonotype was picked up one time. V gene TRBV29-1 combines with J gene TRBJ2-7, with 7 bases that match TRBD2. With V trimmed by 4 bases and J by 7 bases, 10 bases remained unmatched. CDR3 length equals 13 residues. Germline assignment: CDR1 SQVTM and CDR2 ANQGSEA. The CDR3, as DNA: TGCAGCGTTGCCCCGACGGGAGGAATGGAGCAGTACTTC. This codes for CSVAPTGGMEQYF.

The CDR3 loop reads CASSQDRGETQYF. CDR3 coding DNA: TGTGCCAGCAGCCAAGATAGGGGAGAGACCCAGTACTTC. The J gene is TRBJ2-5, the V gene TRBV3-1, with a tentative D call TRBD1 (5 bases). CDR1 LGHDT and CDR2 YNNKEL come from the germline V gene (reference sequence). The CDR3 totals 13 residues. The V end was cut by 0 bases, the J end by 4 bases, with 6 bases between.

The gene calls are TRBV19 and TRBJ1-5; D gene unclear. With 3 bases removed from V and 2 bases from J, the gap between germline ends came to 11 bases. Germline lookup yields CDR1 LNHDA and CDR2 SQIVND (reference sequence). The CDR3 runs 15 residues. CDR3 coding DNA: TGTGCCAGTAGTATGCGGGGTGCAGGCAATCAGCCCCAGCATTTT. Translating gives CASSMRGAGNQPQHF. The complete variable domain, with remaining parts taken from reference TRBV19 and TRBJ1-5, reads DGGITQSPKYLFRKEGQNVTLSCEQNLNHDAMYWYRQDPGQGLRLIYYSQIVNDFQKGDIAEGYSVSREKKESFPLTVTSAQKNPTAFYLCASSMRGAGNQPQHFGDGTRLSIL.

The chain links TRBV28 to TRBJ2-7; weak D call: TRBD1 (6 bases). This CDR3 contains 15 residues. V dropped 5 bases and J dropped 2 bases, with 16 bases sitting between them. Germline lookup yields CDR1 MDHEN and CDR2 SYDVKM. CDR3 residues: CASSTGHPKTYEQYF. CDR3 nucleotide sequence: TGTGCCAGCAGTACGGGACACCCAAAAACCTACGAGCAGTACTTC.